This T cell receptor (beta chain) derives from a study of T cell repertoires in cytomegalovirus infection. Study information: Both recently identified HLA-C-restricted and well-studied HLA-B-restricted CMV epitopes were used in the study. An indication of both CMV infection and matching HLA type came from public TCR beta signatures.

In regard to this clonotype: As yet, its antigen is unknown.

TCRdb passed the reads through MiXCR, listing each CDR3 protein once. Among about a million distinct CDR3 sequences listed, under 40% were seen once. Regarding the study as a whole: The response measured ex vivo was dominated by TCR beta clonotypes (HLA-C-restricted and CMV-specific). Carriage of CMV together with the relevant HLA was identifiable through cumulative public TCR beta family frequency.

V trimming: 1 base; J trimming: 4 bases; junction bases outside the gene matches: 11. CDR1 and CDR2 from the germline V gene are SGHVS and FQNEAQ. The CDR3 has 18 residues. The material was cultured CD8+ T cells from PBMCs, obtained from culture after CMV antigen stimulation. The V gene is TRBV7-8, the J gene TRBJ2-1; TRBD2 agrees at 9 bases. The sequence was obtained from a human donor in good health (CMV status not recorded). Some clones in this sample may be carry-over from other donors' samples. As DNA, the CDR3 is TGTGCCAGCAGCTTAGAATTCTTCTTGCGGGGGGGGTACAATGAGCAGTTCTTC. Protein sequence: CASSLEFFLRGGYNEQFF.